This passage covers 5 T cell receptor beta chains from one sample sequenced in a study of response to subunit inactivated influenza vaccine. MiXCR, applied by TCRdb to the RT-PCR reads, yields one record per CDR3 protein. This table holds 500,000 to 600,000 distinct CDR3 sequences, more than 15% found once. This sample comprised CD4+ T cells sorted from PBMCs, obtained less than 25 months after vaccination. The origin of the receptors is a man aged 50 to 69 who received an inactivated influenza vaccine.

This chain joins TRBV11-2 and TRBJ2-1; TRBD2 agrees at 8 bases. The germline V gene encodes CDR1 SGHAT and CDR2 FQNNGV. The trim removed 3 bases at V and 2 bases at J, leaving 6 bases unmatched. The CDR3 spans 16 residues. The CDR3 sequence is CASSLVAGSPYNEQFF. CDR3 DNA: TGTGCCAGCAGCTTGGTAGCGGGAAGCCCCTACAATGAGCAGTTCTTC.

The genes are TRBV2 and TRBJ1-3, with TRBD1 as a possible D gene (6 bases). Trimming took 4 bases from V and 4 from J, leaving 11 bases between them. Germline loops: CDR1 SNHLY, CDR2 FYNNEI. This CDR3 has 14 residues. CDR3 DNA: TGTGCCAGCAGTGTGAAAGGGGGAGGAAACACCATATATTTT. This encodes CASSVKGGGNTIYF.

The V and J genes are TRBV11-2 and TRBJ2-3, with TRBD2 matching 8 bases. Germline CDR1 SGHAT, CDR2 FQNNGV. CDR3 size: 20 residues. J gave up 2 bases and V 2 bases, and 18 bases lay outside the gene matches. In nucleotides, the CDR3 is TGTGCCAGCAGCTTAAGGGGGTTCAGCGGGGGCCTCAGAGACACAGATACGCAGTATTTT. It translates to CASSLRGFSGGLRDTDTQYF.

In this sample, this clonotype turned up a few times. The chain combines TRBV24-1 with TRBJ2-3; D may be TRBD1 or TRBD2 (6 bases each). The CDR3 length is 15 residues. The germline V and J ends were trimmed by 3 bases and 2 bases, with 11 bases remaining between them. Germline loops: CDR1 KGHDR, CDR2 SFDVKD. CDR3 bases: TGTGCCACCAGTGATACAGGGCGGGACACAGATACGCAGTATTTT. Translated: CATSDTGRDTDTQYF.

This clonotype was detected ten times or more. The chain joins TRBV20-1 to TRBJ2-5; 12 bases map to TRBD2. The CDR3 sequence is 13 residues long. V trimming: 7 bases; J trimming: 5 bases; junction bases outside the gene matches: 5. The germline gives CDR1 DFQATT, CDR2 SNEGSKA (reference sequence). The CDR3: CSGTSGVGETQYF. CDR3 DNA sequence: TGCAGTGGGACTAGCGGGGTGGGGGAGACCCAGTACTTC.